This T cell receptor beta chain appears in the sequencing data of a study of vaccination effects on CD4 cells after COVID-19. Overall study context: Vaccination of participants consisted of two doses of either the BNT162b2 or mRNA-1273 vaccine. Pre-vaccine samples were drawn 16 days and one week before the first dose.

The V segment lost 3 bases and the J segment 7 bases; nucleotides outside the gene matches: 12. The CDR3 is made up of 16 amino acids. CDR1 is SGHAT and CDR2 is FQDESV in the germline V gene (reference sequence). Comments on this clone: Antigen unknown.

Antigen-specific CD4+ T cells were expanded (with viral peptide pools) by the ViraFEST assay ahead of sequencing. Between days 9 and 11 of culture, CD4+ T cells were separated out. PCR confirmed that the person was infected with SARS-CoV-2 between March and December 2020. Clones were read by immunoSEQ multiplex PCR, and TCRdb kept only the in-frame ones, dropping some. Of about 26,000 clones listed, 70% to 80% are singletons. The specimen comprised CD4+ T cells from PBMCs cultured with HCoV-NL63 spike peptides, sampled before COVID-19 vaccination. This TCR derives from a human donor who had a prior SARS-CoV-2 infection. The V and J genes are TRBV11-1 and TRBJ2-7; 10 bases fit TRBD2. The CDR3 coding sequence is TGTGCCAGCAGCTTGTCTAGCGGGAGAAGATCGGAGGAGCAGTACTTC. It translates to CASSLSSGRRSEEQYF.